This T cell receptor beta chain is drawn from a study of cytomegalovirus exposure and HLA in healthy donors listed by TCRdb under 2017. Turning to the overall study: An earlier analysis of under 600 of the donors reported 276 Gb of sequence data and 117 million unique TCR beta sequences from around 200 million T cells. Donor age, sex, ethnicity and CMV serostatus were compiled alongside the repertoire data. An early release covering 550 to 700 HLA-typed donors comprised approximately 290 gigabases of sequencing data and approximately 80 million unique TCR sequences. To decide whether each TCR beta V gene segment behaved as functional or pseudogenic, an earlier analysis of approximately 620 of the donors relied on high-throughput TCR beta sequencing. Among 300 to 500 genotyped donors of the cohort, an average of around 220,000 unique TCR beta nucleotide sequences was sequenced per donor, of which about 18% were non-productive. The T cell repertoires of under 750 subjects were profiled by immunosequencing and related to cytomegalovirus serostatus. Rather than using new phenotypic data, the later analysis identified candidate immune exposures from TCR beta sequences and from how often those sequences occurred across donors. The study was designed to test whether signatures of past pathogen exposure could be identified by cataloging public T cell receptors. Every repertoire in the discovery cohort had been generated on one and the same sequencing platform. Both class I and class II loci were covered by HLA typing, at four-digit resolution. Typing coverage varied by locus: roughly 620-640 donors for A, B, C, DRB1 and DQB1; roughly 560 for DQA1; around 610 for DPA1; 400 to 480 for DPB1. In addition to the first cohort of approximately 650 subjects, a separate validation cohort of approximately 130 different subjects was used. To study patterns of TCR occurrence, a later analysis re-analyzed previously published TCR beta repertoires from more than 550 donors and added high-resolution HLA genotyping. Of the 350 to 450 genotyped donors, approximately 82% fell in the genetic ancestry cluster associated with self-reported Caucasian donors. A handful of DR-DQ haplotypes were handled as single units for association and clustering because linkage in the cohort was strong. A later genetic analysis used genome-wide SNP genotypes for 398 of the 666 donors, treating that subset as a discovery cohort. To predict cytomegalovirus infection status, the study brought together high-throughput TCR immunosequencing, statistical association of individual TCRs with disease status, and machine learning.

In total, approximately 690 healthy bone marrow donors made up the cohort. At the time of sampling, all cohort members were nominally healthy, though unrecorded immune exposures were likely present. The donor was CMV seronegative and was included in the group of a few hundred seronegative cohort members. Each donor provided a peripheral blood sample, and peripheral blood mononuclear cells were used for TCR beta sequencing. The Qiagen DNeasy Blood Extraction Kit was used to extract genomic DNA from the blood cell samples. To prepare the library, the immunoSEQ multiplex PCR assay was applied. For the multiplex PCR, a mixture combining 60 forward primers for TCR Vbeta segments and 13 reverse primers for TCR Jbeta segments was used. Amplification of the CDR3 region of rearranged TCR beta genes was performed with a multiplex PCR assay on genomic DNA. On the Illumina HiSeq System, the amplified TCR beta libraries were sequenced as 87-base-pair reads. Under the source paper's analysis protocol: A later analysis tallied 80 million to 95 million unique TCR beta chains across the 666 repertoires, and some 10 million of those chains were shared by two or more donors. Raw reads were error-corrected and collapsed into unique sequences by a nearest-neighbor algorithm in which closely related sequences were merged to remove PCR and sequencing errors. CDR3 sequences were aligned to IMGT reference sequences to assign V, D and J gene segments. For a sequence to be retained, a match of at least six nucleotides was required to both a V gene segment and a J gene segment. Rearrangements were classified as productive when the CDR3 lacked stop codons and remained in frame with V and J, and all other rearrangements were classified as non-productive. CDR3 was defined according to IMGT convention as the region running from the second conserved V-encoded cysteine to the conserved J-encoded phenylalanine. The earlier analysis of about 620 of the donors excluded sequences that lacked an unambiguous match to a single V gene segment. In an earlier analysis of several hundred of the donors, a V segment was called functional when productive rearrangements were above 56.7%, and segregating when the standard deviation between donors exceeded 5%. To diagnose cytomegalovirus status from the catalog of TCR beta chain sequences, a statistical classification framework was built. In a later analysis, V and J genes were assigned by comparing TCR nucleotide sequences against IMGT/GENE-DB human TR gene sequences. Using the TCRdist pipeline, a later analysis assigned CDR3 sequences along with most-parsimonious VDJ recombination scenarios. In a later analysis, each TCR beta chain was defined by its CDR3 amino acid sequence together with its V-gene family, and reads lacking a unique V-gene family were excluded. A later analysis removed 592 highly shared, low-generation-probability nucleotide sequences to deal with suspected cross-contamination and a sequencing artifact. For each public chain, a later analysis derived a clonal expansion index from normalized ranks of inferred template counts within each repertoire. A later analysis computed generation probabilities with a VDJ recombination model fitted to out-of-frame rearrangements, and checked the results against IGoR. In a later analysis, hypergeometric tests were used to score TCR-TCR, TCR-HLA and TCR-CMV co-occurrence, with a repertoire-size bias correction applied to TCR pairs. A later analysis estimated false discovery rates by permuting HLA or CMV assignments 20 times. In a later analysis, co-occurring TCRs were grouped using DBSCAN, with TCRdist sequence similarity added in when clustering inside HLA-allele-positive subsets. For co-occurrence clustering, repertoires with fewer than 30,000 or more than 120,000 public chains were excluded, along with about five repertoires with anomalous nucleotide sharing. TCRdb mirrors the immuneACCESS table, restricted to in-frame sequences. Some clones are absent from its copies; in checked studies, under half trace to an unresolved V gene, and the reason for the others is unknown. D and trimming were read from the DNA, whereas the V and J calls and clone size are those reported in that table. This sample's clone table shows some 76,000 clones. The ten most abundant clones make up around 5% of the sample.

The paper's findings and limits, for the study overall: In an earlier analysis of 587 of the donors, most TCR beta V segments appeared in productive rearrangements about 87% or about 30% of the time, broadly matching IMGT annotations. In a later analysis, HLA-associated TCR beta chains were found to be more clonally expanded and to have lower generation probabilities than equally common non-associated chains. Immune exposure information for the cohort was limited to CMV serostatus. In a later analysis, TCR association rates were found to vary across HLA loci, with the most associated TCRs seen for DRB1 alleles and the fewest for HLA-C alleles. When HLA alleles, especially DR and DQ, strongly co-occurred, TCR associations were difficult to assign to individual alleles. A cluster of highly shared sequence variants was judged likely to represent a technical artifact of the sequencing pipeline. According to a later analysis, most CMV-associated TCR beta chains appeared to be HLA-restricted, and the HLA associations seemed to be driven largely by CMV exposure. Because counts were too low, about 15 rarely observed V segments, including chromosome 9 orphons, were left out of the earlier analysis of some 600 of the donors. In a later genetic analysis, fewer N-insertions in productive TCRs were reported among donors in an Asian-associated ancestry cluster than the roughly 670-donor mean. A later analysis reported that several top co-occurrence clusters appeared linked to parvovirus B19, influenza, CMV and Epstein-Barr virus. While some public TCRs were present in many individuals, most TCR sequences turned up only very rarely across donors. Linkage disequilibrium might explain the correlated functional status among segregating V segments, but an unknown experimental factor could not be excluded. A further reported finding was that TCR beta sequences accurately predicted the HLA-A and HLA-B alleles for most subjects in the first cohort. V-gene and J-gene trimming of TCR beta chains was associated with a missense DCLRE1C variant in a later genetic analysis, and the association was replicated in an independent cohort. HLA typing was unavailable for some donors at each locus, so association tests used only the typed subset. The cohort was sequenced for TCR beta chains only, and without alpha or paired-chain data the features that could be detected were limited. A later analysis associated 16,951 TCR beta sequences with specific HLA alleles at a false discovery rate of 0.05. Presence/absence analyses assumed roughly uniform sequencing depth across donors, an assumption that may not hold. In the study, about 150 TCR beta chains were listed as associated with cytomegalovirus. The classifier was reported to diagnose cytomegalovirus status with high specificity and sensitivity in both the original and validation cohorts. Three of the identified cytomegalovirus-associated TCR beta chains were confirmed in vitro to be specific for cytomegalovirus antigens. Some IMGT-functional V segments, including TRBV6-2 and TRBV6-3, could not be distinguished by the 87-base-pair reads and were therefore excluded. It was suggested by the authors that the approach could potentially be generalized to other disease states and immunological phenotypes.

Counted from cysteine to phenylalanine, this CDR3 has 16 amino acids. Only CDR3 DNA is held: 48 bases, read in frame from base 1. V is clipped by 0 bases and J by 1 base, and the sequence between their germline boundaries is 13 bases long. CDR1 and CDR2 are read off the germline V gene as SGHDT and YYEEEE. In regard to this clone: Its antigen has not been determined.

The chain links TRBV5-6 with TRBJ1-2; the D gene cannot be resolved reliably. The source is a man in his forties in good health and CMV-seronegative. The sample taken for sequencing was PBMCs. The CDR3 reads CASSLVTGKINYGYTF. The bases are TGTGCCAGCAGCTTGGTGACGGGGAAGATTAACTATGGCTACACCTTC.